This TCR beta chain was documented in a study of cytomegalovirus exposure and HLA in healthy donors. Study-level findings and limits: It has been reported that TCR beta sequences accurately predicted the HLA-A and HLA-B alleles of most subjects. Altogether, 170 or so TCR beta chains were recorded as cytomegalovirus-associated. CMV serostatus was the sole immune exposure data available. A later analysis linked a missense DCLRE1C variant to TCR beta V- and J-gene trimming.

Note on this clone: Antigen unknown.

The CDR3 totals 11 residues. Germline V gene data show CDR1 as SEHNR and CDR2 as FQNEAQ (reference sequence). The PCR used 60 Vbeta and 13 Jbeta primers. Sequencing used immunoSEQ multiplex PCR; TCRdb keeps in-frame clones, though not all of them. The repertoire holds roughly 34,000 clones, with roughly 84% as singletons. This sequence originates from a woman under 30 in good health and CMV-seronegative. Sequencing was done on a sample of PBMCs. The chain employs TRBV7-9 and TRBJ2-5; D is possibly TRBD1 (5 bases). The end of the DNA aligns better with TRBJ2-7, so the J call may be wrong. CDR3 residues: CASSRGYEQYF. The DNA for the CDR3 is TGTGCCAGCAGCAGGGGCTACGAGCAGTACTTC.